This T cell receptor (beta chain) is from a study of beta chain features in type 1 diabetes. Study-wide background: Across every sample, 100 million to 130 million sorted cells were examined in total.

The sequenced template was cDNA made from the entire isolated RNA. Generated by immunoSEQ multiplex PCR, the TCRdb table keeps only in-frame clones and is missing some. The sample contains around 340,000 clones, around 20% of which appear only once. Per the germline V gene, CDR1 is LNHDA and CDR2 is SQIVND (reference sequence). V lost 6 bases and J lost 7, with 10 bases in between. The CDR3 is made up of 12 amino acids. The receptor comes from a woman between 18 and 29 years old in good health. V usage is TRBV19 and J usage is TRBJ2-4; D might be TRBD2 (5 bases). The sequenced material came from naive CD4+ T cells from blood. This CDR3 is CASRAPGNIQYF. Written as DNA, the CDR3 is TGTGCCAGTAGAGCGCCGGGGAACATTCAGTACTTC.